Listed below are T cell receptor beta chains from one sample, sequenced in a study of cytomegalovirus exposure and HLA in healthy donors. Produced via immunoSEQ multiplex PCR; TCRdb's table is partial and in-frame only. The sample lists approximately 150,000 clones; more than 60% were seen once. The sequenced sample was PBMCs. These TCRs come from a man aged 35 to 55 in good health and CMV-seropositive. CDR3s include the opening cysteine and the closing phenylalanine or tryptophan. The D gene is left open where the match is weak. Clone size is given for some rows only: seen once, a few or many times, or a class if the clone is expanded.

>TRBV5-6|NA|NA|TRBJ1-1
CASSLGEIPEAFF
TGTGCCAGCAGCTTGGGAGAAATCCCTGAAGCTTTCTTT
>TRBV19|NA|TRBD1|TRBJ1-5
CASSMGTGSNQPQHF
TGTGCCAGTAGTATGGGGACAGGGAGCAATCAGCCCCAGCATTTT
>TRBV7-9|NA|NA|TRBJ2-5
CASSLAGETQYF
TGTGCCAGCAGCTTGGCGGGAGAGACCCAGTACTTC
>TRBV6-1|NA|TRBD2|TRBJ2-3
CAIAGVVSDTQYF
TGTGCCATTGCGGGGGTAGTCTCAGATACGCAGTATTTT
>TRBV27|NA|TRBD1|TRBJ1-1
CASMTGGTEAFF
TGTGCCAGCATGACAGGGGGAACTGAAGCTTTCTTT
>TRBV5-4|NA|NA|TRBJ2-1
CASSSSRTNEQFF
TGTGCCAGCAGCTCTTCTAGGACTAATGAGCAGTTCTTC
>TRBV28|NA|NA|TRBJ1-5
CASSRRGQPQHF
TGTGCCAGCAGTCGAAGGGGTCAGCCCCAGCATTTT
>TRBV12-5|NA|TRBD1|TRBJ2-6
CASGLNWGQGAGANVLTF
TGTGCTAGTGGTTTGAATTGGGGACAGGGTGCGGGGGCCAACGTCCTGACTTTC
>TRBV4-1|NA|TRBD1|TRBJ2-3
CASSQTGTDTDTQYF
TGCGCCAGCAGCCAAACCGGGACAGACACAGATACGCAGTATTTT
>TRBV7-9|once|NA|TRBJ1-1
CASSPGRRRNTEAFF
TGTGCCAGCAGCCCCGGCCGGCGGCGAAACACTGAAGCTTTCTTT
>TRBV18|NA|NA|TRBJ2-3
CASSPDPEGTQYF
TGTGCCAGCTCCCCCGATCCTGAGGGTACGCAGTATTTT
>TRBV7-9|NA|NA|TRBJ2-1
CASSLDSVAYNEQFF
TGTGCCAGCAGCTTAGATTCGGTAGCCTACAATGAGCAGTTCTTC
>TRBV7-9|NA|TRBD1|TRBJ2-1
CASSPGQGLYNEQFF
TGTGCCAGCAGCCCGGGACAGGGGTTATACAATGAGCAGTTCTTC
>TRBV4-3|NA|TRBD2|TRBJ2-1
CASSRLATSYNEQFF
TGCGCCAGCAGTCGACTAGCCACCTCCTACAATGAGCAGTTCTTC
>TRBV15|NA|NA|TRBJ2-7
CATSRGRLEGKSYEQYF
TGTGCCACCAGCAGAGGTAGGCTAGAAGGCAAGTCCTACGAGCAGTACTTC
>TRBV27|few|TRBD2|TRBJ2-7
CASSFGGGYDEQYF
TGTGCCAGCAGTTTTGGGGGGGGGTACGACGAGCAGTACTTC
>TRBV2|NA|NA|TRBJ1-5
CASSEAGGLSNQPQHF
TGTGCCAGCAGTGAAGCGGGGGGGCTTAGCAATCAGCCCCAGCATTTT
>TRBV5-4|NA|NA|TRBJ2-5
CASSTPLGHKETQYF
TGTGCCAGCAGCACCCCCCTAGGCCATAAGGAGACCCAGTACTTC
>TRBV5-1|NA|NA|TRBJ1-3
CASSLVGMREDTIYF
TGCGCCAGCAGCTTGGTCGGGATGAGGGAGGACACCATATATTTT
>TRBV5-6|NA|NA|TRBJ1-2
CASSPTPGIRGYTF
TGTGCCAGCAGCCCGACACCCGGGATTCGCGGCTACACCTTC
>TRBV28|NA|NA|TRBJ2-3
CASEGANTQYF
TGTGCCAGCGAGGGTGCAAATACGCAGTATTTT
>TRBV27|once|NA|TRBJ1-4
CATKGELANEKLFF
TGTGCCACCAAGGGAGAGTTGGCTAATGAAAAACTGTTTTTT